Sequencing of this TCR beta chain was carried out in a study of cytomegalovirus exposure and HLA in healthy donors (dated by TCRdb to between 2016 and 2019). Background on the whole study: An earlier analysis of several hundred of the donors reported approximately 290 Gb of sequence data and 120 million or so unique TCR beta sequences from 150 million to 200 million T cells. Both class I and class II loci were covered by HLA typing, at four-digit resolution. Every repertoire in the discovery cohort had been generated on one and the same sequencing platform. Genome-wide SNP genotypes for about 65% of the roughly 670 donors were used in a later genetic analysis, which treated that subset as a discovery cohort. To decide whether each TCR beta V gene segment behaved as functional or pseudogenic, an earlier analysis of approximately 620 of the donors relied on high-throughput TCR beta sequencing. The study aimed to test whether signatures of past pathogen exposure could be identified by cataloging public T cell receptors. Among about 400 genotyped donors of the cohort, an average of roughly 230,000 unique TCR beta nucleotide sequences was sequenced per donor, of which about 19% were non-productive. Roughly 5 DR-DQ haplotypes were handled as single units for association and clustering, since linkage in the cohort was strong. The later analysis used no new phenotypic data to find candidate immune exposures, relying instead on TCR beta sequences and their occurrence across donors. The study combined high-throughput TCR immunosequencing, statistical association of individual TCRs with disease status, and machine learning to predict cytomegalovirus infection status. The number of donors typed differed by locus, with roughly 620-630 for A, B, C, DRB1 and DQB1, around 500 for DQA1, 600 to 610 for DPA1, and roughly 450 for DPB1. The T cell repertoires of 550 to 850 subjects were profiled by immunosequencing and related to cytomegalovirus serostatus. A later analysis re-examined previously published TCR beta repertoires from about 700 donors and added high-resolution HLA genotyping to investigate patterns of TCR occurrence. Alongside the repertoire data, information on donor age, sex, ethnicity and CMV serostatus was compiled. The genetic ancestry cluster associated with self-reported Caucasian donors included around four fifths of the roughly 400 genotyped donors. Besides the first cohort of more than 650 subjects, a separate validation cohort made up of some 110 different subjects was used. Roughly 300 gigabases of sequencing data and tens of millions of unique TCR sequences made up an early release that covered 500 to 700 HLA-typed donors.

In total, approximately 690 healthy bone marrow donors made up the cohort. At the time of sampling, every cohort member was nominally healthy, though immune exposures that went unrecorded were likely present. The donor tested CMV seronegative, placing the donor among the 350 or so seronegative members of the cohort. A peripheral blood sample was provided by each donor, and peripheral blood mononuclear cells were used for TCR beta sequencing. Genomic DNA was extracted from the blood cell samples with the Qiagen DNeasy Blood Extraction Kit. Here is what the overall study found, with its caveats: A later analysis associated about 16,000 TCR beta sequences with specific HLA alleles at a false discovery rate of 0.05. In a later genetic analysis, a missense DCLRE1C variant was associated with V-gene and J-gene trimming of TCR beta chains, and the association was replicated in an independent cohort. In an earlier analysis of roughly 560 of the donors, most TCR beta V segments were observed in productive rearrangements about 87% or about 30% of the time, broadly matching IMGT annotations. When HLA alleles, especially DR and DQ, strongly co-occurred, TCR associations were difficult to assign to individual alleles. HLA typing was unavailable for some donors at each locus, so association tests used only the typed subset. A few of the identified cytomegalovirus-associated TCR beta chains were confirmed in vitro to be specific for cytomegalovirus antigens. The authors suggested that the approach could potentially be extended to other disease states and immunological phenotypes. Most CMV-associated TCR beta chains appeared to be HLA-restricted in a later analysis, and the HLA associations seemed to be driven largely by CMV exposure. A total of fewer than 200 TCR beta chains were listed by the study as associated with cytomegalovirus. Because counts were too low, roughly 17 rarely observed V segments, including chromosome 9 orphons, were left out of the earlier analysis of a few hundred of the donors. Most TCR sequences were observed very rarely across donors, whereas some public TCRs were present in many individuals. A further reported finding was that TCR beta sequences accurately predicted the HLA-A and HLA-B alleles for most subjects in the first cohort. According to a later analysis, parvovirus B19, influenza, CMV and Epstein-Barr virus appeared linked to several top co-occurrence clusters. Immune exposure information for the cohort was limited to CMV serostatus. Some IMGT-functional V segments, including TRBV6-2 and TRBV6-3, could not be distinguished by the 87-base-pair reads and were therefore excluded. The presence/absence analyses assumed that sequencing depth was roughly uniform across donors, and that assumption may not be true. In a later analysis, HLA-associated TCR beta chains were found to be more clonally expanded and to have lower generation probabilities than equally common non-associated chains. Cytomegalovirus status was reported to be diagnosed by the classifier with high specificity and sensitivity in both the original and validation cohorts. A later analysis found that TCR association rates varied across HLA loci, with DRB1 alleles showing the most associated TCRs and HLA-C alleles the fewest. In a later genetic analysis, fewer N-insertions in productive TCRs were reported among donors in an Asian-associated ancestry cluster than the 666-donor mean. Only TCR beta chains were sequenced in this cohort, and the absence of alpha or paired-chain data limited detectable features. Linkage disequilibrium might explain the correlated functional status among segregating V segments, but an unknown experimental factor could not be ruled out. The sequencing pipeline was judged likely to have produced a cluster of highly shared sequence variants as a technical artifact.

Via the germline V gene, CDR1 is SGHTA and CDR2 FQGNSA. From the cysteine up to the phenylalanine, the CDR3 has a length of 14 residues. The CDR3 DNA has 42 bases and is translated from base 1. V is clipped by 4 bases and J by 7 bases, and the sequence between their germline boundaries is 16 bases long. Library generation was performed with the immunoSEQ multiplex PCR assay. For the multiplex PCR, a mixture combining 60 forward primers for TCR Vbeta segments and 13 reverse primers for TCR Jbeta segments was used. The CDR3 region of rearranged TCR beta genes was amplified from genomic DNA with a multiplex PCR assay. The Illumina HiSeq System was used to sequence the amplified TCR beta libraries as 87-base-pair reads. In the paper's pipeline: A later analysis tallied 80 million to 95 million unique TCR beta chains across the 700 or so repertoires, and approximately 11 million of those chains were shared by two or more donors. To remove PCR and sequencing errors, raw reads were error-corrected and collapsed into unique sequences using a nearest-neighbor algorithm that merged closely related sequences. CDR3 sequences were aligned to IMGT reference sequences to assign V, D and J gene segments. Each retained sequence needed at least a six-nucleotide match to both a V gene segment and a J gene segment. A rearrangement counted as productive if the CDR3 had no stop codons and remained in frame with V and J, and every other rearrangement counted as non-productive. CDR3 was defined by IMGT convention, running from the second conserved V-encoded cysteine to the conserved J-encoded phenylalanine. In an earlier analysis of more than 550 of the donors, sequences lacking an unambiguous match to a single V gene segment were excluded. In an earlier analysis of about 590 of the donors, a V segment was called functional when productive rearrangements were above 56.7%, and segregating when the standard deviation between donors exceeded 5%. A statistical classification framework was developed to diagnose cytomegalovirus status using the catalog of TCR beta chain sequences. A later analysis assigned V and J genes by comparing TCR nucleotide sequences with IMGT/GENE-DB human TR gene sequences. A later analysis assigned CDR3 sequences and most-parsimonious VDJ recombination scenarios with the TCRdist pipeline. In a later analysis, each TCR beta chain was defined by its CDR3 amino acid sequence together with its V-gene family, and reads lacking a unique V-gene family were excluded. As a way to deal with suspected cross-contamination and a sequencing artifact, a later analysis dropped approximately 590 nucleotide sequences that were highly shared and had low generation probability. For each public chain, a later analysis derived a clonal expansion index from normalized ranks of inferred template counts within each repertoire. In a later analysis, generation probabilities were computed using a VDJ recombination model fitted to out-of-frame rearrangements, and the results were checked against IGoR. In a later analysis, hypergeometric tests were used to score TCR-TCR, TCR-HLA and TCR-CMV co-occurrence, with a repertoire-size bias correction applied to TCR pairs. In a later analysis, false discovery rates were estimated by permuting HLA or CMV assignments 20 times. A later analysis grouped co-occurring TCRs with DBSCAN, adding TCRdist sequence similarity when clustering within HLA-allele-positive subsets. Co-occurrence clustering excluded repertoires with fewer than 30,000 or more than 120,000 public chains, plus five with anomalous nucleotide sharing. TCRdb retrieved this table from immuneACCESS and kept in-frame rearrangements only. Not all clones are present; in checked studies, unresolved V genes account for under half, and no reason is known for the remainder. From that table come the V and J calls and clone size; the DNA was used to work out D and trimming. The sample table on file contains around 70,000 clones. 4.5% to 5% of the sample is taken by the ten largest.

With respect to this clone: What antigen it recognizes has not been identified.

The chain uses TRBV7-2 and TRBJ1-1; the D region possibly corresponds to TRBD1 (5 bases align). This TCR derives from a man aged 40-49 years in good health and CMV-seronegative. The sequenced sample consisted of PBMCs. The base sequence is TGTGCCAGCAGCTCGTATGGGCAGGGTGTTGAAGCTTTCTTT. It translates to CASSSYGQGVEAFF.